This paragraph reports one T cell receptor (beta chain). The antigen is not known. The CDR3 is 14 amino acids. Germline CDR1 WSHSY, CDR2 SAAADI. The V gene end was trimmed by 4 bases and the J gene end by 2 bases; junction bases not matched to a gene: 5. Assay used: immunoSEQ multiplex PCR; TCRdb lists only in-frame clones, some missing. The sample has 500,000 or so clones; about 96% are singletons. The authors divided CD4+ cells into CD45RA+ naive and CD45RA-negative memory subsets. This record comes from a study of shared clonotypes between healthy human individuals. Study-wide results and caveats: Generally, naive subsets came out with larger estimated richness than memory subsets. The sharing of 5% to 5.5% of naive CD4 clonotypes was seen across a handful of donors.

The sample consisted of naive CD4+ T cells sorted from blood. Subset given: CD45RA+ positively selected. The chain carries TRBV10-2 and TRBJ2-7; 7 nucleotides align to TRBD1. The source of this sequence is a woman under 40 in good health. CDR3 nucleotide sequence: TGCGCCAGCAGTGGTCCGGGGACAGCCTACGAGCAGTACTTC. Its protein product is CASSGPGTAYEQYF.